Below, 23 T cell receptor beta chains from the same sample are listed, as sequenced in a study of monozygotic twins with inflammatory bowel disease. TCRdb processed the 5' RACE reads again and assigns one entry to each CDR3 protein, with no DNA. The data show some 450,000 distinct CDR3 sequences, and the top ten clones hold 2% to 3%. Sequenced input: blood. The receptors here all came from a human donor with ulcerative colitis or Crohn's disease, or a healthy co-twin of an affected twin (not recorded which).

J is TRBJ1-1 and V is TRBV9; TCRdb names TRBD1, which stays unverified in the absence of DNA. CDR3 size: 14 residues. CDR1 is SGDLS and CDR2 is YYNGEE in the germline V gene. The CDR3 is CASSAGTGNTEAFF.

This chain links TRBV6-2 or TRBV6-3 with TRBJ1-1. The CDR3 totals 14 residues. Germline CDR1 reads MNHEY; CDR2 reads SVGEGT. The CDR3 spells CASCSTEGNTEAFF.

The V call is TRBV4-2, the J call TRBJ1-4. The CDR3 has 16 amino acids. The germline gives CDR1 LGHNA, CDR2 YNFKEQ. The CDR3: CASSQDRVSQNEKLFF.

The rearrangement links TRBV5-5 to TRBJ2-2. This CDR3 region has 13 residues. Germline-derived CDR1 and CDR2 are SGHKS and YYEKEE (reference sequence). CDR3 residues: CASSIDLARELFF.

This sequence joins TRBV12-3 or TRBV12-4 and TRBJ2-2; TCRdb proposes TRBD1, but this gene call is untestable without DNA. The CDR3 covers 13 residues. The CDR3 loop is CASSTSGTGELFF.

CDR3 protein: CASSPSGTVGGNEQFF. The genes are TRBV18 and TRBJ2-1. This CDR3 contains 16 residues. Germline V CDR1 and CDR2: KGHSH, LQKENI.

V is TRBV12-3 or TRBV12-4 and J is TRBJ2-5; the D call from TCRdb, TRBD2, cannot be confirmed without DNA. The CDR3 length is 14 residues. The CDR3 sequence is CASTQSGGLGTQYF.

The chain employs TRBV20-1 and TRBJ2-2; TCRdb names TRBD2, which stays unverified in the absence of DNA. The CDR3 extends over 13 amino acids. The V gene's germline CDR1 is DFQATT and CDR2 SNEGSKA (reference sequence). The CDR3 protein is CSASSDDTGELFF.

The chain joins TRBV30 to TRBJ1-3; TCRdb calls TRBD1, which cannot be checked without DNA. CDR1 and CDR2 from the germline V gene are GTSNPN and SVGIG (reference sequence). The CDR3 loop spans 15 amino acids. CDR3 region: CAWMRTGNSGNTIYF.

This chain uses TRBV3-1 with TRBJ2-2; there is no DNA to check the TCRdb D call of TRBD2. From germline, CDR1 is LGHDT and CDR2 YNNKEL (reference sequence). The CDR3 covers 15 residues. CDR3 region: CASSRTSGSTGELFF.

The V call is TRBV20-1, the J call TRBJ2-1. The CDR3 consists of 15 residues. CDR1 and CDR2 (germline): DFQATT, SNEGSKA (reference sequence). The CDR3 protein is CSARSTRSSYNEQFF.

CDR3 in amino acids: CASRFTGTNTGELFF. This chain uses TRBV5-6 with TRBJ2-2; TCRdb proposes TRBD1, but this gene call is untestable without DNA. Per the germline V gene, CDR1 is SGHDT and CDR2 is YYEEEE. The CDR3 totals 15 residues.

V is TRBV27 and J is TRBJ2-7; TCRdb returns TRBD1, unconfirmable since there is no DNA. The CDR3 runs to 15 residues. Germline V gives CDR1 MNHEY, CDR2 SMNVEV (reference sequence). This CDR3 reads CASSYTDREVYEQYF.

The chain employs TRBV20-1 and TRBJ2-5; TCRdb's assignment of TRBD1 cannot be checked, as there is no DNA. CDR3 length equals 13 residues. CDR1 is DFQATT, CDR2 SNEGSKA, per germline (reference sequence). This chain's CDR3 is CSGQRGGAGTQYF.

V usage is TRBV7-8 and J usage is TRBJ2-3. Per germline, CDR1 SGHVS and CDR2 FQNEAQ. The CDR3 covers 15 residues. The CDR3 reads CASSLAAVSTDTQYF.

The chain couples TRBV7-2 to TRBJ2-5; the TRBD1 assignment by TCRdb is unverifiable without DNA. The germline CDR1 and CDR2 sequences are SGHTA and FQGNSA. This CDR3 has 17 residues. The CDR3 loop reads CASSLEVADRGQETQYF.

The V gene is TRBV28, the J gene TRBJ1-2; TCRdb reports TRBD1, a call that lacks DNA to check it against. The CDR3 contains 14 residues. Germline V gives CDR1 MDHEN, CDR2 SYDVKM. This CDR3 is CASSSPGGGAGYTF.

CDR3 sequence: CASSLSGGSSGDTGELFF. This chain links TRBV5-1 with TRBJ2-2; TCRdb's D gene call, TRBD1, goes unchecked for lack of DNA. The CDR3 is 18 residues long. The germline V gene encodes CDR1 SGHRS and CDR2 YFSETQ. Full variable domain (outside the CDR3, taken from reference TRBV5-1 and TRBJ2-2): KAGVTQTPRYLIKTRGQQVTLSCSPISGHRSVSWYQQTPGQGLQFLFEYFSETQRNKGNFPGRFSGRQFSNSRSEMNVSTLELGDSALYLCASSLSGGSSGDTGELFFGEGSRLTVL.

The chain uses TRBV20-1 and TRBJ2-4. The CDR3 is made up of 15 amino acids. Germline V CDR1 and CDR2: DFQATT, SNEGSKA (reference sequence). CDR3 amino acids: CSATTDRLAKNIQYF.

The V gene is TRBV6-2 or TRBV6-3, the J gene TRBJ2-2. The germline gives CDR1 MNHEY, CDR2 SVGEGT. CDR3 size: 15 residues. The CDR3 loop is CASKEGSVDTGELFF.

The V and J genes are TRBV7-2 and TRBJ2-3; no DNA is available, so the TRBD1 call from TCRdb remains unchecked. The germline gives CDR1 SGHTA, CDR2 FQGNSA. There are 15 residues in the CDR3. CDR3 residues: CASSPVPGGLHTQYF.

This rearrangement joins TRBV5-1 to TRBJ2-6. The V gene's germline CDR1 is SGHRS and CDR2 YFSETQ. This CDR3 is 14 amino acids long. The CDR3 loop reads CASSLQAGANVLTF.

V usage is TRBV11-2 and J usage is TRBJ1-1. This CDR3 contains 14 residues. In germline, CDR1 is SGHAT, CDR2 FQNNGV. This CDR3 is CASSLVAWETEAFF.